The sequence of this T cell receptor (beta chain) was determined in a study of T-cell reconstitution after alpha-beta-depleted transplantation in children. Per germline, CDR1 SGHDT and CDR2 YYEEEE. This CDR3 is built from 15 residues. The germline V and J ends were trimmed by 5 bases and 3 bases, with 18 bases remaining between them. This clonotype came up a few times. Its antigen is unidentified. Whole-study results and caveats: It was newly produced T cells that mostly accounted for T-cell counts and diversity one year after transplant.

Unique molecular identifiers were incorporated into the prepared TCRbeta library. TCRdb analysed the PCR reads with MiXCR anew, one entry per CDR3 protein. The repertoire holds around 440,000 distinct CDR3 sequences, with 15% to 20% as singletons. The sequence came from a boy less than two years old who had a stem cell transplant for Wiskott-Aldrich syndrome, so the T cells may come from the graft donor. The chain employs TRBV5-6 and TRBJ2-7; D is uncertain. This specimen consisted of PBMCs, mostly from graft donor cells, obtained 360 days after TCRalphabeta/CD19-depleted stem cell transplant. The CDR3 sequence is CASSQTQRPFYEQYF. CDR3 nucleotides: TGTGCCAGCAGTCAAACTCAGAGGCCATTCTACGAGCAGTACTTC. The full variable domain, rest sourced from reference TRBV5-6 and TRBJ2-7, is DAGVTQSPTHLIKTRGQQVTLRCSPKSGHDTVSWYQQALGQGPQFIFQYYEEEERQRGNFPDRFSGHQFPNYSSELNVNALLLGDSALYLCASSQTQRPFYEQYFGPGTRLTVT.